Listed below are T cell receptor beta chains from one sample, sequenced in a study of PD-L1 blockade in urothelial cancer. Repertoires were generated with immunoSEQ multiplex PCR, while TCRdb's copy carries only in-frame clones and drops some. The sample yields some 97,000 clones, about 90% seen once. This specimen was PBMCs, taken around atezolizumab (anti-PD-L1) treatment. These receptors all stem from a woman older than 75 with urothelial cancer. Both conserved end residues are part of each CDR3. D genes are given only for firm matches.

16	TRBV27	TRBD2	TRBJ2-3	CASSLLAGGATDTQYF
17	TRBV14	TRBD2	TRBJ2-2	CASSQDRVAGEAGELFF
16	TRBV6-1	NA	TRBJ2-5	CASSEIPGAVGETQYF
14	TRBV14	TRBD1	TRBJ2-1	CASSQGHRGNEQFF
15	TRBV27	NA	TRBJ2-3	CASSLSVASTDTQYF
10	TRBV20-1	NA	TRBJ1-2	CSVPIAGYTF
16	TRBV18	TRBD1	TRBJ1-5	CASSKDRANSNQPQHF
14	TRBV30	NA	TRBJ1-1	CAWSETDMNTEAFF
15	TRBV19	TRBD1	TRBJ2-2	CASSTGQMNTGELFF
15	TRBV18	NA	TRBJ2-2	CASSPPNSPGGELFF
12	TRBV30	TRBD1	TRBJ1-1	CAWYRQGSVAFF
17	TRBV4-1	NA	TRBJ1-2	CASSQDAPAGGLYGYTF
14	TRBV30	NA	TRBJ1-4	CAWSVGGKWEKLFF
11	TRBV11-2	NA	TRBJ2-7	CASSLDEEQYF
13	TRBV7-9	NA	TRBJ1-3	CASSLGAGNTIYF
16	TRBV5-1	TRBD1	TRBJ2-2	CASSLATGGNTGELFF
18	TRBV18	NA	TRBJ1-2	CASSPLLSAEEYGYGYTF
14	TRBV15	TRBD1	TRBJ2-3	CATSPGTVADTQYF
15	TRBV5-1	NA	TRBJ1-3	CASSGAEDSGNTIYF
14	TRBV2	NA	TRBJ1-5	CASTFLGAGQPQHF
16	TRBV7-9	TRBD1	TRBJ2-1	CASSLAGQGAHGEQFF
15	TRBV4-2	TRBD2	TRBJ2-7	CASSQGPSGREEQYF
13	TRBV18	NA	TRBJ1-1	CASSLSRNTEAFF
15	TRBV6-4	TRBD2	TRBJ2-1	CASSPGTSGSDEQFF
18	TRBV5-1	TRBD2	TRBJ2-7	CASSLGPSGRAITAEQYF
12	TRBV14	NA	TRBJ1-5	CASSLLGQPQHF
16	TRBV28	TRBD1	TRBJ1-5	CASRGQGIKHYQPQHF
13	TRBV18	NA	TRBJ2-7	CASSPTGFDEQYF
17	TRBV7-9	NA	TRBJ2-6	CASSLGRQASGANVLTF
16	TRBV5-8	NA	TRBJ1-5	CASSVGRIPSNQPQHF
16	TRBV5-1	TRBD1	TRBJ2-2	CASSSPSRQGTGELFF
17	TRBV4-2	TRBD2	TRBJ2-1	CASSQGLSGGIYNEQFF
16	TRBV2	NA	TRBJ1-5	CASSEALGRSTQPQHF
12	TRBV29-1	TRBD1	TRBJ2-7	CSAGTGDYEQYF
13	TRBV10-1	TRBD1	TRBJ1-1	CASSSQGAPMAFF
17	TRBV28	NA	TRBJ2-7	CASSPQSGGVPTYEQYF